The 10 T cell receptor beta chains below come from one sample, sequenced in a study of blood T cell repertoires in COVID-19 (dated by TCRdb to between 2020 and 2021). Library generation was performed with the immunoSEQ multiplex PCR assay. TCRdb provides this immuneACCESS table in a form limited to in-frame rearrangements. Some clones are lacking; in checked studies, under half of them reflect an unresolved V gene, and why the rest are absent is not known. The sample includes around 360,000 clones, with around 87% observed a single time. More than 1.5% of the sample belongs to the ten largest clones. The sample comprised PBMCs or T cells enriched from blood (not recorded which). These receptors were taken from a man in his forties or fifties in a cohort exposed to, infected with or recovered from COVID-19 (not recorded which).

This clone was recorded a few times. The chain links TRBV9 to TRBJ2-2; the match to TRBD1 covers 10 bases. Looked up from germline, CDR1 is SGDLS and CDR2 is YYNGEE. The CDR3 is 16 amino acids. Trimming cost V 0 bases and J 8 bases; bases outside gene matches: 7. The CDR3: CASSVALGTGAGELFF. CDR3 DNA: TGTGCCAGCAGCGTAGCTTTGGGGACAGGGGCGGGGGAGCTGTTTTTT.

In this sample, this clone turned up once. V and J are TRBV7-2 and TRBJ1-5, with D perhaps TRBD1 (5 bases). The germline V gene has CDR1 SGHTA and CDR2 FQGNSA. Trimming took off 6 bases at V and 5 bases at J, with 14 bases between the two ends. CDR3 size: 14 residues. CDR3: CASSLGHNYQPQHF. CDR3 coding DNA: TGTGCCAGCAGTCTAGGACACAATTATCAGCCCCAGCATTTT.

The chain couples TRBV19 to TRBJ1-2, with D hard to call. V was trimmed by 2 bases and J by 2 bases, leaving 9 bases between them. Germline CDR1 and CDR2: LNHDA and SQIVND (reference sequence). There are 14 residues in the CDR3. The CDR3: CASSINTENYGYTF. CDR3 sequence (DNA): TGTGCCAGTAGTATAAATACAGAAAACTATGGCTACACCTTC.

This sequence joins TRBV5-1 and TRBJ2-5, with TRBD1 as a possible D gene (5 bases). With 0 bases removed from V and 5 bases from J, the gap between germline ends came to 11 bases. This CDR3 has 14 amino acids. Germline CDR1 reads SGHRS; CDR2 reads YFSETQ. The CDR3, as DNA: TGCGCCAGCAGCTTGGATGGGGCCCAGGAGACCCAGTACTTC. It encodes CASSLDGAQETQYF.

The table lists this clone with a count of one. CDR3 loop: CASSRDRGLSGTEAFF. The CDR3, as DNA: TGTGCCAGCAGTCGCGACAGGGGATTATCTGGGACTGAAGCTTTCTTT. The chain links TRBV2 to TRBJ1-1, with 8 bases lining up with TRBD1. Germline V gene lookup returns CDR1 SNHLY and CDR2 FYNNEI. The CDR3 runs 16 residues. The V segment lost 5 bases and the J segment 5 bases; nucleotides outside the gene matches: 13.

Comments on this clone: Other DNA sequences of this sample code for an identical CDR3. CDR3 nucleotide sequence: TGTGCCAGCAGTTTATGGCGGGAGAGGGGGAATGAGCAGTTCTTC. Protein sequence: CASSLWRERGNEQFF. The rearrangement joins TRBV27 to TRBJ2-1, with D perhaps matching TRBD2 (7 bases). There are 15 residues in the CDR3. Trimming took off 1 base at V and 7 bases at J, with 14 bases between the two ends. Germline CDR1 MNHEY, CDR2 SMNVEV (reference sequence).

The CDR3 region is CASSYSGRVNEKLFF. The CDR3, as DNA: TGTGCCAGCAGTTACTCCGGCAGGGTTAATGAAAAACTGTTTTTT. This rearrangement joins TRBV6-5 to TRBJ1-4, with D tentatively TRBD1 (5 bases). The V end lost 0 bases, the J end lost 4 bases, and 9 bases lay between the germline ends. The CDR3 extends over 15 amino acids. The V gene's germline CDR1 is MNHEY and CDR2 SVGAGI.

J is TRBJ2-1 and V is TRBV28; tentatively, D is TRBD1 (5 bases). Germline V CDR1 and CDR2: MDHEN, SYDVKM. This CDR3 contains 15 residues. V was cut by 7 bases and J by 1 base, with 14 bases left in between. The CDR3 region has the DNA TGTGCCAGCATTAATTCAGGGTTTTCCTACAATGAGCAGTTCTTC. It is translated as CASINSGFSYNEQFF.

As DNA, the CDR3 is TGTGCCAGCAGTGAAGAAACATGGTCTTACGAGCAGTACTTC. It yields the protein CASSEETWSYEQYF. The V gene is TRBV6-1, the J gene TRBJ2-7; D is ambiguous. The CDR3 spans 14 residues. Per the germline V gene, CDR1 is MNHNS and CDR2 is SASEGT. The V and J ends lost 1 base and 4 bases respectively, with 11 bases between them.

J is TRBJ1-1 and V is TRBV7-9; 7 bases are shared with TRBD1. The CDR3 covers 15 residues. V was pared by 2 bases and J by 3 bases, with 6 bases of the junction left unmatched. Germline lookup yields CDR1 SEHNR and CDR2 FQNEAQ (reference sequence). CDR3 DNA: TGTGCCAGCAGCTTAATACAGGGGCGATACACTGAAGCTTTCTTT. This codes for CASSLIQGRYTEAFF.